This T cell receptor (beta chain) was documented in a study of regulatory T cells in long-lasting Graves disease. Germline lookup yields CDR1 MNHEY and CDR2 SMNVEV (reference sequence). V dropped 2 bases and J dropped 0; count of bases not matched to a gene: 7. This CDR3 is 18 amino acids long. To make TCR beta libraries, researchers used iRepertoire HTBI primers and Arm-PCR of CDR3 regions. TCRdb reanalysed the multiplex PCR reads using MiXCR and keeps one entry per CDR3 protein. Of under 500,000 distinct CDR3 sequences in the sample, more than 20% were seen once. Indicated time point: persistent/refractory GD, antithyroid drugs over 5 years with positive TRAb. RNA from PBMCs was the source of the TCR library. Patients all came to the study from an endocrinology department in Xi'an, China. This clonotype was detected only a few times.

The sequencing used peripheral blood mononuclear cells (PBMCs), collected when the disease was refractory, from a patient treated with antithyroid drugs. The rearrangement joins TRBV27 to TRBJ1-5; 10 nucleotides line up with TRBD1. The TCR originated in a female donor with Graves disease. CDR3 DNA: TGTGCCAGCAGTTTAACCCCCAGGGACAGGGGTAGCAATCAGCCCCAGCATTTT. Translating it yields CASSLTPRDRGSNQPQHF.